The clone carrying this T cell receptor (beta chain) was detected only a few times. This sample was taken from a study of blood T cell repertoires in COVID-19. At the level of the study: From the United States, Italy and Spain came samples of acute and convalescent COVID-19. Nucleic acid was either cDNA or gDNA, and it came from T cells, B-cell-depleted T cells, or PBMCs.

Trimming removed 7 bases from V and 4 bases from J; junction bases left unmatched: 10. This CDR3 region has 16 residues. Looked up from germline, CDR1 is SGHRS and CDR2 is YFSETQ. Authors' processing steps: Reference gene primer amplification yielded estimated nucleated cell counts. This table comes from immunoSEQ multiplex PCR, and its TCRdb copy is limited to in-frame clones, with some not included. D and trimming were read from the DNA, whereas the V and J calls and clone size are those reported in that table. Among under 300,000 clones listed, less than 90% were seen once. This clonotype was sampled from a man in his sixties who had recovered from COVID-19. The sequencing input was peripheral blood. The genes are TRBV5-1 and TRBJ2-2, with 10 bases identical to TRBD2. The CDR3 region has the DNA TGCGCCAGCGCAACCCTAGCGGGAGTAAGCACCGGGGAGCTGTTTTTT. Its protein is CASATLAGVSTGELFF.